Included here is one TCR beta chain sequence, with context. Produced via immunoSEQ multiplex PCR; TCRdb's table is partial and in-frame only. The table records 500,000 to 550,000 clones, approximately 80% of them present only once. This specimen comes from a study of shared T cell receptors in the human thymus. Germline V gives CDR1 SGHTA, CDR2 FQGNSA. This CDR3 spans 16 amino acids. V gave up 6 bases and J gave up 5 bases, with 21 bases separating them. These data also featured in a second study, about human thymus T cells. That source reports: Resections from corrective heart surgery supplied the thymus tissue. Blood and thymic repertoires both appeared biased in V and J gene usage. In unrelated individuals, thymic repertoires overlapped highly, according to related research.

The chain employs TRBV7-2 and TRBJ2-3; a weak D match, TRBD2 (6 bases). Sequenced sample: thymocytes. This sequence originates from a boy younger than two with a congenital heart defect. The CDR3 coding sequence is TGTGCCAGCAGGGACTCGACTAGGTCTGTTGGAGATACGCAGTATTTT. It encodes CASRDSTRSVGDTQYF.